Detailed here is one T cell receptor (beta chain). Its antigen is not known. This entry belongs to a study of beta chain features in type 1 diabetes. Study outcomes and limitations: TCRB CDR3s from Type 1 diabetes patients were moderately but significantly shorter in all four CD4+ subsets.

The investigators reverse transcribed all of the isolated RNA, so they sequenced expressed TCRB transcripts. The repertoire was sequenced with immunoSEQ multiplex PCR; TCRdb's copy has only in-frame clones and lacks some. The table includes some 360,000 clones, 9.6% detected once. The CDR3 is 13 residues long. V lost 5 bases to trimming and J lost 4 bases; unmatched junction nucleotides: 5. Germline loops: CDR1 SGHVS, CDR2 FQNEAQ. The TCR comes from a man aged 25 to 45 with type 1 diabetes. Material: central memory CD4+ T cells from blood. V gene TRBV7-8 combines with J gene TRBJ2-7, with 7 bases aligning to TRBD1. The CDR3 here is CASSARQGYEQYF. DNA of the CDR3: TGTGCCAGCAGCGCCCGACAGGGATACGAGCAGTACTTC.